This TCR beta chain was captured by sequencing in a study of blood T cells in healthy people across ages. A sample-barcoded 5' primer and a J-beta primer mix were used in a second PCR of about 6 to 11 cycles. One entry per CDR3 protein, called by TCRdb with MiXCR from the 5' RACE reads. Found here are 1.5 million to 2 million distinct CDR3 sequences, less than 50% of them singletons; the top ten hold 2.1%. This clonotype came up many times. The sequencing sample was made of blood. This receptor was taken from a woman aged 40 to 50 in good health.

CDR3 residues: CASSPRQGVAYEQYF. CDR3 coding DNA: TGTGCCAGCAGTCCCAGACAGGGGGTTGCCTACGAGCAGTACTTC. The chain links TRBV12-3 or TRBV12-4 to TRBJ2-7; 9 nucleotides agree with TRBD1. The CDR3 length is 15 residues. V shed 5 bases and J 2 bases; nucleotides not matched to a gene: 7.